Detailed here is one T cell receptor (beta chain). These data belong to a study of blood T cell repertoires in COVID-19. Clones were sequenced by immunoSEQ multiplex PCR, and TCRdb holds only the in-frame ones, with some missing. The sample contains 110,000 or so clones, 85% of which appear only once. The V gene lost 0 bases and the J gene lost 2 bases, with 4 bases spanning the gap. There are 13 residues in the CDR3. The germline gives CDR1 MNHEY, CDR2 SVGAGI. This sequence joins TRBV6-5 and TRBJ1-1, with unresolved D. The sequenced sample consisted of peripheral blood. This clonotype originated in a human donor in a cohort sampled during active COVID-19. The CDR3 sequence is CASSYSSNTEAFF. DNA of the CDR3: TGTGCCAGCAGTTACTCGTCAAACACTGAAGCTTTCTTT.